The rows below give T cell receptor beta chains drawn from one sample of a study of cytomegalovirus exposure and HLA in healthy donors. This table comes from immunoSEQ multiplex PCR, and its TCRdb copy is limited to in-frame clones, with some not included. This repertoire shows about 110,000 clones, about 72% found once; its top ten account for about 2.5%. The specimen sequenced was PBMCs. All receptors derive from a man aged 18-30 years in good health and CMV-seronegative. Both conserved end residues are part of each CDR3. The D gene is left open where the match is weak. Rows give clone size only sometimes, using once, few, many, or a class for an expanded clone.

v_gene,abundance,d_gene,j_gene,CDR3aa,CDR3nt
TRBV27,.,TRBD2,TRBJ2-7,CASSPLGEGIPYEQYF,TGTGCCAGCAGTCCCCTCGGGGAGGGTATCCCCTACGAGCAGTACTTC
TRBV13,.,.,TRBJ2-7,CASSFRGYEQYF,TGTGCCAGCAGCTTTCGGGGATACGAGCAGTACTTC
TRBV15,once,.,TRBJ1-3,CATSGGRSGGNTIYF,TGTGCCACCAGCGGAGGACGGTCGGGAGGAAACACCATATATTTT
TRBV6-1,.,.,TRBJ1-5,CASAREYSNQPQHF,TGTGCCAGCGCGCGGGAGTATAGCAATCAGCCCCAGCATTTT
TRBV2,few,.,TRBJ2-1,CASSGARLDEQFF,TGTGCCAGCAGTGGCGCCCGGTTGGATGAGCAGTTCTTC
TRBV4-3,.,.,TRBJ2-3,CASSQDRGRDTQYF,TGCGCCAGCAGCCAAGACCGGGGGAGGGATACGCAGTATTTT
TRBV5-5,.,.,TRBJ2-7,CASSSPGTYEQYF,TGTGCCAGCAGCTCCCCCGGGACCTACGAGCAGTACTTC
TRBV7-8,.,TRBD1,TRBJ1-2,CASTDPGGNYGYTF,TGTGCCAGCACGGACCCAGGGGGAAACTATGGCTACACCTTC
TRBV27,.,TRBD2,TRBJ2-5,CASSPLGGGIQETQYF,TGTGCCAGCAGTCCACTTGGCGGGGGGATTCAAGAGACCCAGTACTTC
TRBV2,.,TRBD1,TRBJ1-2,CASTTARGQGYTF,TGTGCCAGCACCACGGCCAGGGGGCAGGGCTACACCTTC
TRBV7-2,.,TRBD2,TRBJ2-5,CASSLDAGGPETQYF,TGTGCCAGCAGCTTAGATGCGGGGGGGCCGGAGACCCAGTACTTC
TRBV7-3,.,.,TRBJ1-2,CASSPGLKGYGYTF,TGTGCCAGCAGCCCCGGACTAAAGGGTTATGGCTACACCTTC
TRBV9,.,TRBD1,TRBJ1-5,CASSASTGTGQPQHF,TGTGCCAGCAGCGCATCGACAGGGACGGGTCAGCCCCAGCATTTT
TRBV7-3,.,.,TRBJ2-2,CASSLYQGTGELFF,TGTGCCAGCAGCTTGTACCAGGGGACCGGGGAGCTGTTTTTT
TRBV19,.,TRBD1,TRBJ1-5,CASSTGVYSNQPQHF,TGTGCCAGTTCTACAGGGGTCTATAGCAATCAGCCCCAGCATTTT
TRBV7-2,few,.,TRBJ2-2,CASSLGPGNTGELFF,TGTGCCAGCAGCTTAGGGCCGGGGAACACCGGGGAGCTGTTTTTT
TRBV4-2,.,TRBD2,TRBJ2-7,CASSQVAGGPYEQYF,TGTGCCAGCAGCCAAGTCGCGGGGGGGCCGTACGAGCAGTACTTC
TRBV6-5,.,.,TRBJ2-7,CASSVDSGEQYF,TGTGCCAGCAGCGTTGACAGTGGCGAGCAGTACTTC
TRBV19,.,TRBD2,TRBJ2-5,CASSIWTSGDQETQYF,TGTGCCAGTAGTATTTGGACTAGCGGGGATCAAGAGACCCAGTACTTC
TRBV19,.,.,TRBJ1-1,CASTPSGNTEAFF,TGTGCCAGTACTCCGTCCGGGAACACTGAAGCTTTCTTT
TRBV7-2,.,TRBD1,TRBJ2-7,CASSLVGQGSEQYF,TGTGCCAGCAGCTTGGTGGGACAGGGAAGCGAGCAGTACTTC
TRBV27,.,TRBD1,TRBJ1-2,CASSLSQTGGAGYTF,TGTGCCAGCAGTTTATCCCAGACAGGGGGCGCAGGCTACACCTTC
TRBV19,.,TRBD1,TRBJ2-4,CASSSRDRAKNIQYF,TGTGCCAGTAGTTCCCGGGACAGGGCCAAAAACATTCAGTACTTC
TRBV2,.,.,TRBJ1-4,CASSEDNPGANEKLFF,TGTGCCAGCAGTGAAGACAATCCGGGAGCTAATGAAAAACTGTTTTTT
TRBV7-2,.,TRBD2,TRBJ2-5,CASSLASGGSETQYF,TGTGCCAGCAGCTTAGCTAGCGGGGGTTCCGAGACCCAGTACTTC
TRBV7-9,.,.,TRBJ1-4,CASSAKGGVDEKLFF,TGTGCCAGCAGCGCCAAGGGGGGGGTGGATGAAAAACTGTTTTTT
TRBV6-6,.,TRBD1,TRBJ1-6,CASSLGTGGNSPLHF,TGTGCCAGCAGCCTTGGGACAGGGGGAAATTCACCCCTCCACTTT
TRBV4-3,few,TRBD2,TRBJ2-4,CASSQDRGRGGNIQYF,TGCGCCAGCAGCCAAGATCGCGGGAGGGGGGGAAACATTCAGTACTTC
TRBV7-3,.,.,TRBJ1-3,CASSPGQGGNTIYF,TGTGCCAGCAGCCCTGGGCAGGGTGGAAACACCATATATTTT
TRBV29-1,.,.,TRBJ1-6,CSGKVGPGSPLHF,TGCAGCGGGAAGGTTGGTCCGGGATCACCCCTCCACTTT
TRBV11-3,few,.,TRBJ2-2,CASSFAGRAGELFF,TGTGCCAGCAGCTTCGCCGGTCGGGCCGGGGAGCTGTTTTTT
TRBV15,.,.,TRBJ2-1,CATSRESSHRSDNEQFF,TGTGCCACCAGCAGAGAAAGTTCTCACCGTAGTGACAATGAGCAGTTCTTC
TRBV5-5,few,TRBD1,TRBJ2-7,CASHGTGTYEQYF,TGTGCCAGCCACGGGACAGGGACCTACGAGCAGTACTTC
TRBV7-2,.,.,TRBJ1-1,CASSRDVGRGTEAFF,TGTGCCAGCAGCCGAGACGTCGGGAGAGGAACTGAAGCTTTCTTT
TRBV2,.,.,TRBJ1-2,CASSVDTQPTYGYTF,TGTGCCAGCAGTGTAGACACGCAGCCGACCTATGGCTACACCTTC
TRBV28,few,TRBD1,TRBJ1-5,CASTTGDFYQPQHF,TGTGCCAGCACCACAGGGGACTTCTATCAGCCCCAGCATTTT
TRBV2,.,.,TRBJ1-2,CASNGPFGYTF,TGTGCCAGCAACGGTCCCTTTGGCTACACCTTC
TRBV9,few,.,TRBJ1-1,CASSVGGAVNTEAFF,TGTGCCAGCAGCGTAGGGGGCGCGGTGAACACTGAAGCTTTCTTT
TRBV2,.,TRBD2,TRBJ2-1,CASTPPLLAGGRNEQFF,TGTGCCAGCACCCCACCCCTACTCGCGGGGGGGCGAAATGAGCAGTTCTTC
TRBV10-2,medium-sized,TRBD1,TRBJ1-1,CASSDPVGTALEAFF,TGCGCCAGCAGTGACCCCGTCGGGACAGCATTAGAAGCTTTCTTT
TRBV7-2,.,TRBD2,TRBJ2-5,CASSQGLALEETQYF,TGTGCCAGCAGCCAGGGACTAGCGTTGGAGGAGACCCAGTACTTC
TRBV4-2,few,.,TRBJ1-2,CASSQGAGYGYTF,TGTGCCAGCAGCCAGGGGGCAGGCTATGGCTACACCTTC
TRBV5-1,few,.,TRBJ1-1,CASSFPGITEAFF,TGCGCCAGCAGCTTCCCAGGGATCACTGAAGCTTTCTTT
TRBV5-6,.,.,TRBJ1-6,CASSLGGGSPLHF,TGTGCCAGCAGCTTGGGGGGGGGTTCACCCCTCCACTTT
TRBV5-1,.,.,TRBJ1-4,CASSLARAGRTSANEKLFF,TGCGCCAGCAGCTTGGCGAGGGCCGGAAGGACGTCTGCTAATGAAAAACTGTTTTTT
TRBV2,.,.,TRBJ2-7,CASSDPGSYEQYF,TGTGCCAGCAGTGACCCAGGGTCCTACGAGCAGTACTTC
TRBV19,.,TRBD1,TRBJ2-1,CASGGSGTGKHNEQFF,TGTGCCTCAGGGGGATCCGGGACAGGGAAACACAATGAGCAGTTCTTC
TRBV6-5,.,TRBD1,TRBJ2-3,CASSYPGQGPTDTQYF,TGTGCCAGCAGTTACCCCGGACAGGGACCTACAGATACGCAGTATTTT
TRBV10-3,.,.,TRBJ2-1,CAISQRGTTLQEQFF,TGTGCCATCTCCCAAAGAGGGACAACACTCCAGGAGCAGTTCTTC
TRBV7-9,.,TRBD1,TRBJ1-4,CASSPQGANEKLFF,TGTGCCAGCAGCCCCCAGGGGGCTAATGAAAAACTGTTTTTT
TRBV6-1,.,.,TRBJ2-7,CASSRTDYEQYF,TGTGCCAGCAGCCGGACAGACTACGAGCAGTACTTC
TRBV25-1,.,TRBD1,TRBJ2-2,CASSADRGFGTGELFF,TGTGCCAGCAGTGCGGACAGGGGATTTGGCACCGGGGAGCTGTTTTTT
TRBV28,once,.,TRBJ1-2,CASSLLNYGYTF,TGTGCCAGCAGTTTACTGAACTATGGCTACACCTTC
TRBV4-1,.,TRBD2,TRBJ2-4,CASSQDFRAGGPSAKNIQYF,TGCGCCAGCAGCCAAGATTTTAGAGCGGGGGGGCCTTCGGCCAAAAACATTCAGTACTTC
TRBV7-3,few,TRBD2,TRBJ2-2,CASSLGTTGGELFF,TGTGCCAGCAGCCTCGGGACTACCGGCGGGGAGCTGTTTTTT
TRBV7-3,.,TRBD1,TRBJ1-1,CASSYGQGNTEAFF,TGTGCCAGCAGCTATGGACAGGGGAACACTGAAGCTTTCTTT
TRBV27,.,.,TRBJ1-2,CASSLRVVGSGASYTF,TGTGCCAGCAGTCTCAGGGTTGTTGGTTCAGGGGCATCCTACACCTTC
TRBV7-3,.,.,TRBJ2-1,CASSLRNSFNEQFF,TGTGCCAGCAGCTTAAGGAACAGCTTCAATGAGCAGTTCTTC
TRBV11-2,.,.,TRBJ2-5,CASSLWAVQETQYF,TGTGCCAGCAGCTTATGGGCAGTCCAAGAGACCCAGTACTTC
TRBV5-8,.,TRBD2,TRBJ2-3,CASSSGLAGVLSTDTQYF,TGTGCCAGCAGCTCCGGTCTAGCGGGGGTCCTCAGCACAGATACGCAGTATTTT